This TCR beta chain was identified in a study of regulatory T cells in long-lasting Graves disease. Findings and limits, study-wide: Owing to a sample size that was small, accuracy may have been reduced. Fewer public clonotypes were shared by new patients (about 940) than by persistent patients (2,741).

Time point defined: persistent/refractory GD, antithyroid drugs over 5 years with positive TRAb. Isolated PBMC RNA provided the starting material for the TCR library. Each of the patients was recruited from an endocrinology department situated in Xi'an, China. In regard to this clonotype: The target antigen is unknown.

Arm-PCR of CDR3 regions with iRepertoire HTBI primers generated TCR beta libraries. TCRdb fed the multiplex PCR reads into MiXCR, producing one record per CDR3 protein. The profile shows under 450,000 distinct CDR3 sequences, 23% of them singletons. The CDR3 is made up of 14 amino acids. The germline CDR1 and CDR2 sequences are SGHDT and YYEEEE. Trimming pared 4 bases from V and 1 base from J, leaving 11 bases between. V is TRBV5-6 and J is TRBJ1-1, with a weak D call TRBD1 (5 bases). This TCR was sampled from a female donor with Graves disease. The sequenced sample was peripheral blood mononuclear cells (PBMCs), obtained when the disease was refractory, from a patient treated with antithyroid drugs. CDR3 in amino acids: CASSLRTRNTEAFF. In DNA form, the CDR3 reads TGTGCCAGCAGCCTCCGGACAAGGAACACTGAAGCTTTCTTT.